One and the same sample provided the 20 T cell receptor beta chains below, sequenced in a study of T cells after yellow fever vaccination. Via MiXCR, TCRdb re-called the 5' RACE reads, giving one row per CDR3 protein. The data contain 50,000 to 65,000 distinct CDR3 sequences, about 6.3% of them seen just once; the ten biggest clones take up 20% to 25%. The sequences come from CD8+ T cells not binding an NS4B(214-222) dextramer, sorted from PBMCs, collected around 45 days after the first yellow fever vaccination. The receptors come from a man aged 18 to 29 who received the YFV17D yellow fever vaccine.

This chain joins TRBV20-1 and TRBJ2-2, with TRBD1 identical over 7 bases. In germline, CDR1 is DFQATT, CDR2 SNEGSKA (reference sequence). This CDR3 contains 14 residues. V was clipped by 5 bases and J by 3 bases; unmatched bases: 6. Written as DNA, the CDR3 is TGCAGTGCTGTCGAGACAGGGCACACCGGGGAGCTGTTTTTT. Encoded protein: CSAVETGHTGELFF.

The sample holds a few counts of this clonotype. The V and J genes are TRBV5-1 and TRBJ1-4; 7 positions match TRBD1. Germline CDR1 is SGHRS and CDR2 is YFSETQ. Trimming took 0 bases from V and 0 from J; bases not matched to a gene: 8. CDR3 length: 18 amino acids. The CDR3 nucleotides are TGCGCCAGCAGCTTGGCTGGGACAGACTTAGCAACTAATGAAAAACTGTTTTTT. Its translation: CASSLAGTDLATNEKLFF.

At least ten counts were recorded for this clonotype. V and J are TRBV7-8 and TRBJ2-4; 7 nucleotides line up with TRBD2. The CDR3 length is 16 residues. V lost 2 bases to trimming and J lost 5 bases; unmatched junction nucleotides: 9. Germline V gene data show CDR1 as SGHVS and CDR2 as FQNEAQ. The CDR3 reads CASSLWYSGPENIQYF. The DNA for the CDR3 is TGTGCCAGCAGCTTATGGTATAGCGGGCCCGAAAACATTCAGTACTTC. The full variable domain, in which reference TRBV7-8 and TRBJ2-4 provide the parts outside the CDR3, is GAGVSQSPRYKVAKRGQDVALRCDPISGHVSLFWYQQALGQGPEFLTYFQNEAQLDKSGLPSDRFFAERPEGSVSTLKIQRTQQEDSAVYLCASSLWYSGPENIQYFGAGTRLSVL.

In its sample, this clonotype was seen many times. The chain uses TRBV19 and TRBJ2-1, with TRBD2 matching over 9 bases. The CDR3 has 14 amino acids. CDR1 is LNHDA, CDR2 SQIVND, per germline (reference sequence). V shed 4 bases and J 4 bases; nucleotides not matched to a gene: 2. The CDR3 loop reads CASSTLAGYNEQFF. As DNA, the CDR3 is TGTGCCAGTAGTACTCTAGCGGGGTACAATGAGCAGTTCTTC. The full variable domain, in which reference TRBV19 and TRBJ2-1 provide the parts outside the CDR3, is DGGITQSPKYLFRKEGQNVTLSCEQNLNHDAMYWYRQDPGQGLRLIYYSQIVNDFQKGDIAEGYSVSREKKESFPLTVTSAQKNPTAFYLCASSTLAGYNEQFFGPGTRLTVL.

The chain employs TRBV2 and TRBJ2-5, with D possibly being TRBD2 (5 bases). The CDR3 runs 14 residues. V lost 0 bases, J lost 3 bases, and 8 bases lay in between. Germline assignment: CDR1 SNHLY and CDR2 FYNNEI. CDR3 bases: TGTGCCAGCAGTGAAGCGCGGGTGGAAGAGACCCAGTACTTC. Translated: CASSEARVEETQYF.

The table lists this clonotype with a few counts. This sequence joins TRBV4-1 and TRBJ2-3; 9 bases align to TRBD1. CDR1 is MGHRA and CDR2 is YSYEKL in the germline V gene. V dropped 5 bases and J dropped 4; count of bases not matched to a gene: 7. The CDR3 is 15 amino acids. The CDR3 spells CASSAPGTGSDTQYF. CDR3 DNA: TGCGCCAGCAGCGCCCCCGGGACAGGGTCAGATACGCAGTATTTT.

This clonotype has just a few counts. The chain employs TRBV10-3 and TRBJ2-5; TRBD1 agrees at 8 bases. This CDR3 is built from 14 residues. Germline values: CDR1 ENHRY, CDR2 SYGVKD. With V trimmed by 6 bases and J by 4 bases, 7 bases remained unmatched. The CDR3 region is CAIRGQGSRETQYF. CDR3 bases: TGTGCCATCAGAGGACAGGGAAGTCGAGAGACCCAGTACTTC.

A note on this clonotype: Just one base apart from a much larger clone, this may be a read error. The J gene is TRBJ1-3, the V gene TRBV4-1, with D perhaps TRBD1 (5 bases). The V gene's germline CDR1 is MGHRA and CDR2 YSYEKL. The CDR3 spans 16 residues. The CDR3: CASSQVPGDPGSTIYF. DNA for the CDR3: TGCGCCAGCAGCCAAGTCCCGGGGGACCCTGGAAGCACCATATATTTT.

This clonotype was counted many times. This sequence joins TRBV10-3 and TRBJ2-2; TRBD2 might be the D (5 bases). Germline CDR1 is ENHRY and CDR2 is SYGVKD. The germline V and J ends were trimmed by 2 bases and 2 bases, with 9 bases remaining between them. The CDR3 has 15 residues. CDR3 nucleotide sequence: TGTGCCATCAGTGAGGGACTGGAAAACACCGGGGAGCTGTTTTTT. It yields the protein CAISEGLENTGELFF.

This clonotype was seen repeatedly, ten times or more. The chain links TRBV7-3 to TRBJ2-1; no firm D call. CDR1 is SGHTA, CDR2 FQGTGA, per germline. The CDR3 contains 13 residues. The germline V and J ends were trimmed by 4 bases and 6 bases, with 10 bases remaining between them. CDR3 protein: CASSSTVFNEQFF. CDR3 DNA sequence: TGTGCCAGCAGCTCGACGGTGTTCAATGAGCAGTTCTTC.

In this sample, this clonotype turned up many times. The chain couples TRBV7-6 to TRBJ1-1; D gene uncertain. V dropped 1 base and J dropped 4 bases, with 7 bases sitting between them. The CDR3 is 13 residues long. Germline CDR1 reads SGHVS; CDR2 reads FNYEAQ. CDR3 residues: CASSLEIGTEAFF. The CDR3 DNA follows: TGTGCCAGCAGCTTAGAAATTGGCACTGAAGCTTTCTTT.

This clonotype was seen many times. This rearrangement joins TRBV24-1 to TRBJ1-5; maybe TRBD1 (5 bases). V gave up 5 bases and J gave up 6 bases, with 16 bases separating them. The germline CDR1 and CDR2 sequences are KGHDR and SFDVKD. The CDR3 has 15 amino acids. The DNA of the CDR3 is TGTGCCACCAGTGCCTCACCGGGGGGAGGTCAGCCCCAGCATTTT. Translating gives CATSASPGGGQPQHF.

The chain couples TRBV5-8 to TRBJ2-7; 10 bases are a match to TRBD2. Trimming at V came to 3 bases and at J to 0 bases, leaving 3 bases not matched to a gene. Germline-derived CDR1 and CDR2 are SGHTS and YDEGEE. CDR3 length: 15 residues. The CDR3 nucleotides read TGTGCCAGCAGCTCTCTAGCGGGGGACTCCTACGAGCAGTACGTC. Translated: CASSSLAGDSYEQYV.

As to this clonotype: This may arise from a read error, as a much more abundant clone is one base away. V gene TRBV5-6 combines with J gene TRBJ2-7, with TRBD1 matching over 7 bases. J gave up 7 bases and V 2 bases, and 9 bases lay outside the gene matches. Per the germline V gene, CDR1 is SGHDT and CDR2 is YYEEEE. This CDR3 spans 14 amino acids. The CDR3 DNA is TGTGCCAGCAGCTTAGGGACAGTGGTAGGAGAGCAGTACTTC. This gives the protein CASSLGTVVGEQYF.

The chain joins TRBV12-3 or TRBV12-4 to TRBJ2-2; the D gene could be TRBD1 or TRBD2 (6 bases each). CDR3 length: 18 amino acids. V was clipped by 0 bases and J by 3 bases, with 17 bases between them. CDR3 amino acids: CASSLAWWGARDTGELFF. The CDR3, as DNA: TGTGCCAGCAGTTTAGCGTGGTGGGGGGCGCGAGACACCGGGGAGCTGTTTTTT.

This clonotype was seen only a few times. This sequence joins TRBV19 and TRBJ1-4; no clear D. V gave up 3 bases and J gave up 3 bases, with 11 bases separating them. The CDR3 runs to 15 residues. CDR1 and CDR2 (germline): LNHDA, SQIVND (reference sequence). The DNA for the CDR3 is TGTGCCAGTAGTATTTTTCCGCGGCCTAATGAAAAACTGTTTTTT. This codes for CASSIFPRPNEKLFF.

Concerning this clonotype itself: Mismatch with germline at one junction end may stem from a read error. V usage is TRBV4-3 and J usage is TRBJ2-2; D is possibly TRBD2 (5 bases). CDR3 length: 15 residues. The germline CDR1 and CDR2 sequences are LGHNA and YSLEER. CDR3 bases: TGCGCCAGCAGCCCGTGGGTTCTGAGCACCGGGGAGCTGTTATTT. Residues: CASSPWVLSTGELLF.

This clonotype turned up a few times. The rearrangement links TRBV7-4 to TRBJ1-5; TRBD1 matches at 7 bases. The CDR3 has 19 residues. CDR1 and CDR2 from the germline V gene are SGHVT and SQSDAQ. Trimming cost V 4 bases and J 3 bases; bases outside gene matches: 18. CDR3 in DNA: TGTGCCAGCAGCTCCGACTTGCAGACAGGGAAAAACAACAATCAGCCCCAGCATTTT. Amino acid sequence: CASSSDLQTGKNNNQPQHF.

This clonotype was counted at least ten times. This rearrangement joins TRBV7-9 to TRBJ2-2; no clear D gene. Germline V CDR1 and CDR2: SEHNR, FQNEAQ (reference sequence). V lost 6 bases, J lost 3 bases, and 2 bases lay in between. The CDR3 sequence is 11 residues long. The CDR3 is CASRDTGELFF. The CDR3 DNA reads TGTGCCAGCAGGGACACCGGGGAGCTGTTTTTT. The entire variable domain, with the rest obtained from reference TRBV7-9 and TRBJ2-2, is as follows: DTGVSQNPRHKITKRGQNVTFRCDPISEHNRLYWYRQTLGQGPEFLTYFQNEAQLEKSRLLSDRFSAERPKGSFSTLEIQRTEQGDSAMYLCASRDTGELFFGEGSRLTVL.

The genes are TRBV6-1 and TRBJ1-2; TRBD1 matches at 7 bases. With 4 bases clipped from V and 3 bases from J, the junction kept 8 bases outside the gene matches. Germline values: CDR1 MNHNS, CDR2 SASEGT. This CDR3 has 15 amino acids. The CDR3 bases are TGTGCCAGCAGTGCACCCAGGGGGAGTCACTATGGCTACACCTTC. This sequence encodes CASSAPRGSHYGYTF.